This T cell receptor (beta chain) was retrieved from a study of cytomegalovirus exposure and HLA in healthy donors. The overall study: Falling in the Caucasian-associated ancestry cluster were roughly 80% of approximately 410 genotyped donors. Whole-study results and caveats: A further, later analysis showed that HLA-associated TCR beta chains (compared with equally common others) were more clonally expanded.

Germline-derived CDR1 and CDR2 are SGHDT and YYEEEE. The CDR3 length is 14 residues. V trimming: 2 bases; J trimming: 5 bases; junction bases outside the gene matches: 6. Though probably carrying unrecorded immune exposures, donors were nominally healthy at sampling. Regarding this clone: Its antigen is still unknown.

60 Vbeta and 13 Jbeta primers were used in PCR. Data came from immunoSEQ multiplex PCR; TCRdb stores just in-frame clones and leaves some out. The top ten hold 6.5% of the sample, which has 140,000 or so clones, roughly three fifths seen once. This sequence joins TRBV5-6 and TRBJ2-7, with 8 positions matching TRBD2. The sequenced sample consisted of PBMCs. The sequence came from a woman aged 60-70 years in good health and CMV-seronegative. Here the CDR3 DNA reads TGTGCCAGCAGCTTATGGACTAGCAGACACGAGCAGTACTTC. Translation gives CASSLWTSRHEQYF.